These 27 T cell receptor beta chains were all obtained from the same sample, sequenced in a study of Ad26.COV2.S vaccination and SARS-CoV-2 variants. TCRdb keeps only in-frame clones here, not all; method: immunoSEQ multiplex PCR. The sample consists of approximately 420,000 clones, roughly 90% of them appearing once. Noted treatment: some 20 received Ad26.COV2.S at low or high dose, single or two shots; roughly 5 received placebo; per-sample allocation not given. The samples were gathered on day 63 after the first injection of vaccine or placebo. This specimen was peripheral blood, taken in a trial of Ad26.COV2.S vaccine versus placebo. The receptor set was obtained from a person between 18 and 59 years old who received the Ad26.COV2.S COVID-19 vaccine or a placebo.

This rearrangement joins TRBV14 to TRBJ1-2; 8 nucleotides align to TRBD1. V lost 4 bases and J lost 2; bases outside the gene matches: 6. CDR1 and CDR2 (germline): SGHDN, FVKESK. The CDR3 extends over 15 amino acids. The CDR3 here is CASSPWDRTNYGYTF. The CDR3, as DNA: TGTGCCAGCAGCCCTTGGGACAGGACAAACTATGGCTACACCTTC.

The chain employs TRBV27 and TRBJ1-1, with a possible D match to TRBD1 (5 bases). The CDR3 has 15 amino acids. Trimming stripped 2 bases from V and 0 bases from J, with 10 bases between. From germline, CDR1 is MNHEY and CDR2 SMNVEV (reference sequence). The DNA of the CDR3 is TGTGCCAGCAGTTTACAGGGACGGGTGAACACTGAAGCTTTCTTT. Translating gives CASSLQGRVNTEAFF.

This chain connects TRBV7-9 to TRBJ1-2; possible D gene TRBD1, 5 bases. The germline CDR1 and CDR2 sequences are SEHNR and FQNEAQ (reference sequence). This CDR3 comprises 15 residues. The V end was cut by 1 base, the J end by 3 bases, with 12 bases between. The CDR3 bases are TGTGCCAGCAGCTTAGATAACCTGGGGGACTATGGCTACACCTTC. This sequence encodes CASSLDNLGDYGYTF.

This clone is a singleton in its sample. The rearrangement links TRBV5-1 to TRBJ2-7, with 10 bases aligning to TRBD1. CDR1 SGHRS and CDR2 YFSETQ come from the germline V gene. There are 15 residues in the CDR3. With V trimmed by 2 bases and J by 2 bases, 4 bases remained unmatched. The DNA of the CDR3 is TGCGCCAGCAGCTTCCCCGGGACAGGGGCCTACGAGCAGTACTTC. Residues: CASSFPGTGAYEQYF.

V and J are TRBV4-3 and TRBJ1-2, with D possibly being TRBD1 (5 bases). Germline CDR1 LGHNA, CDR2 YSLEER. The CDR3 has 13 residues. V was pared by 0 bases and J by 8 bases, with 10 bases between. The CDR3 loop reads CASSQDLGDGYTF. CDR3 in DNA: TGCGCCAGCAGCCAAGATCTTGGGGACGGCTACACCTTC.

The J gene is TRBJ2-1, the V gene TRBV9, with 7 bases aligning to TRBD1. CDR3 length equals 15 residues. The V gene end was trimmed by 4 bases and the J gene end by 5 bases; junction bases not matched to a gene: 9. Germline V gives CDR1 SGDLS, CDR2 YYNGEE. CDR3 protein: CASSRRGQINNEQFF. The CDR3 DNA follows: TGTGCCAGCAGCAGAAGGGGACAGATCAACAATGAGCAGTTCTTC.

V is TRBV3-1 (or the pseudogene TRBV3-2) and J is TRBJ2-1; TRBD2 matches at 7 bases. J was trimmed by 10 bases and V by 2 bases; bases with no gene match: 5. The CDR3 length is 13 residues. CDR1 is LGHDT, CDR2 YNNKEL, per germline (reference sequence). CDR3 region: CASSQTGRREQFF. The CDR3 DNA follows: TGTGCCAGCAGCCAAACCGGGAGGAGGGAGCAGTTCTTC.

The chain joins TRBV24-1 to TRBJ1-2; D possibly corresponds to TRBD1 (5 bases). V lost 4 bases, J lost 6 bases, and 11 bases lay in between. The CDR3 runs to 13 residues. CDR1 KGHDR and CDR2 SFDVKD come from the germline V gene. The CDR3 nucleotides are TGTGCCACCAGTGACCTTTCAGGGAATGGCTACACCTTC. This sequence encodes CATSDLSGNGYTF.

The genes are TRBV4-3 and TRBJ2-5, with a weak D call TRBD2 (7 bases). Per the germline V gene, CDR1 is LGHNA and CDR2 is YSLEER. The CDR3 runs to 15 residues. The V end lost 4 bases, the J end lost 5 bases, and 17 bases lay between the germline ends. The CDR3 here is CASSLYRGAWETQYF. The CDR3, as DNA: TGCGCCAGCAGCCTTTACCGGGGGGCCTGGGAGACCCAGTACTTC.

On this clone: The identical CDR3 is also encoded by other nucleotide sequences in the sample. The V and J genes are TRBV30 and TRBJ2-2; D may be TRBD2 (7 bases). Germline values: CDR1 GTSNPN, CDR2 SVGIG (reference sequence). Deletions cut 0 bases from V and 5 bases from J, with 10 bases between. The CDR3 sequence is 14 residues long. The CDR3 DNA sequence: TGTGCCTGGAGTGTACAGGGAGGGACCGGGGAGCTGTTTTTT. Its protein is CAWSVQGGTGELFF.

DNA for the CDR3: TGTGCCAGCAGCTTAAGGTGGACAGGGTCAGATACGCAGTATTTT. Translation: CASSLRWTGSDTQYF. The chain recombines TRBV7-2 with TRBJ2-3; 8 positions agree with TRBD1. The CDR3 runs 15 residues. J lost 4 bases, V lost 2 bases, and 5 bases had no gene match. The germline V gene encodes CDR1 SGHTA and CDR2 FQGNSA. The full variable domain, with the rest looked up from reference TRBV7-2 and TRBJ2-3, is GAGVSQSPSNKVTEKGKDVELRCDPISGHTALYWYRQSLGQGLEFLIYFQGNSAPDKSGLPSDRFSAERTGGSVSTLTIQRTQQEDSAVYLCASSLRWTGSDTQYFGPGTRLTVL.

The chain carries TRBV3-1 (or the pseudogene TRBV3-2) and TRBJ2-3; D not resolved. V was clipped by 8 bases and J by 2 bases, with 11 bases between them. The CDR3 is made up of 13 amino acids. Germline V CDR1 and CDR2: LGHDT, YNNKEL (reference sequence). The CDR3 nucleotides read TGTGCCAGCGCCGAGGTGCTCACAGATACGCAGTATTTT. Translation: CASAEVLTDTQYF.

The V gene is TRBV5-4, the J gene TRBJ2-2; a weak D match, TRBD2 (5 bases). Trimming pared 9 bases from V and 3 bases from J, leaving 21 bases between. This CDR3 is 16 amino acids long. Germline V gene data show CDR1 as SGHNT and CDR2 as YYREEE (reference sequence). The CDR3 DNA sequence: TGTGCCACTAGAACTGGGCGCCGGCGGGACACCGGGGAGCTGTTTTTT. It codes for CATRTGRRRDTGELFF.

V usage is TRBV4-3 and J usage is TRBJ1-5; TRBD1 aligns across 9 bases. The CDR3 covers 17 residues. V shed 4 bases and J 0 bases; nucleotides not matched to a gene: 7. Germline CDR1 is LGHNA and CDR2 is YSLEER. The CDR3 here is CASSPGQGRNSNQPQHF. Written as DNA, the CDR3 is TGCGCCAGCAGCCCTGGACAGGGGAGAAATAGCAATCAGCCCCAGCATTTT.

V gene TRBV9 combines with J gene TRBJ1-6; perhaps TRBD1 as D (6 bases). Trimming took off 4 bases at V and 1 base at J, with 15 bases between the two ends. The germline CDR1 and CDR2 sequences are SGDLS and YYNGEE. The CDR3 is 17 amino acids. Here the CDR3 reads CASSPYSGTSYNSPLHF. CDR3 nucleotide sequence: TGTGCCAGCAGCCCATATTCCGGGACATCCTATAATTCACCCCTCCACTTT. Full variable domain (missing parts from reference TRBV9 and TRBJ1-6): DSGVTQTPKHLITATGQRVTLRCSPRSGDLSVYWYQQSLDQGLQFLIQYYNGEERAKGNILERFSAQQFPDLHSELNLSSLELGDSALYFCASSPYSGTSYNSPLHFGNGTRLTVT.

The rearrangement joins TRBV5-1 to TRBJ2-1; D is perhaps TRBD2 (5 bases). The CDR3 is 13 residues long. The germline V and J ends were trimmed by 3 bases and 8 bases, with 12 bases remaining between them. The germline V gene has CDR1 SGHRS and CDR2 YFSETQ. CDR3 nucleotides: TGCGCCAGCAGCTCCTCGGGGAGCCATGAGCAGTTCTTC. Translated, it gives CASSSSGSHEQFF.

V usage is TRBV3-1 (or the pseudogene TRBV3-2) and J usage is TRBJ2-1; no reliable D call. V shed 8 bases and J shed 3 bases, with 8 bases lying between them. Germline-derived CDR1 and CDR2 are LGHDT and YNNKEL (reference sequence). The CDR3 totals 12 residues. CDR3 sequence: CASALGYNEQFF. DNA for the CDR3: TGTGCCAGCGCCCTGGGCTACAATGAGCAGTTCTTC.

This chain uses TRBV27 with TRBJ2-3; no definite D call. This CDR3 region has 14 residues. The ends were cut back, 4 bases at V and 1 base at J, with 9 bases in the middle. Germline CDR1 MNHEY, CDR2 SMNVEV (reference sequence). CDR3 residues: CASSYFMGTDTQYF. As DNA, the CDR3 is TGTGCCAGCAGTTATTTTATGGGCACAGATACGCAGTATTTT.

Comments on this clone: The sample contains more than one DNA sequence encoding this CDR3. V and J are TRBV9 and TRBJ1-3; D remains ambiguous. Germline CDR1 SGDLS, CDR2 YYNGEE. The CDR3 is made up of 14 amino acids. V lost 2 bases to trimming and J lost 1 base, with 7 bases between them. The DNA for the CDR3 is TGTGCCAGCAGCGTCCTGGATTCTGGAAACACCATATATTTT. Residues: CASSVLDSGNTIYF. Full variable domain (rest looked up from reference TRBV9 and TRBJ1-3): DSGVTQTPKHLITATGQRVTLRCSPRSGDLSVYWYQQSLDQGLQFLIQYYNGEERAKGNILERFSAQQFPDLHSELNLSSLELGDSALYFCASSVLDSGNTIYFGEGSWLTVV.

This CDR3 reads CASSQVTNIGTGIAYEQYF. DNA of the CDR3: TGCGCCAGCAGCCAAGTTACGAATATTGGGACAGGGATCGCCTACGAGCAGTACTTC. The chain couples TRBV4-1 to TRBJ2-7; 9 bases fit TRBD1. Germline CDR1 MGHRA, CDR2 YSYEKL. The CDR3 has 19 amino acids. The J segment lost 2 bases and the V segment lost 1 base, leaving 15 bases of the junction unmatched.

Regarding this clone: The identical CDR3 is also encoded by other nucleotide sequences in the sample. The rearrangement uses TRBV24-1 and TRBJ2-6; no clear D gene. Germline CDR1 reads KGHDR; CDR2 reads SFDVKD. This CDR3 spans 12 amino acids. V was cut by 10 bases and J by 0 bases, with 3 bases left in between. CDR3 amino acids: CATSSGANVLTF. The CDR3 bases are TGTGCCACGAGCTCTGGGGCCAACGTCCTGACTTTC.

Turning to this clone: The sample carries other DNA sequences with the same CDR3. The V and J genes are TRBV7-9 and TRBJ2-7; D is undetermined. The CDR3 loop spans 13 amino acids. Germline-derived CDR1 and CDR2 are SEHNR and FQNEAQ (reference sequence). Between the trimmed V and J ends, which lost 3 bases and 0 bases, there was a span of 6 bases. For the CDR3, the DNA is TGTGCCAGCAGCTTGACGGCCTCCTACGAGCAGTACTTC. Protein product: CASSLTASYEQYF.

CDR3 amino acids: CASRAAPNLYEQYF. DNA for the CDR3: TGTGCCAGCCGGGCAGCGCCCAACCTCTACGAGCAGTACTTC. This chain connects TRBV7-6 to TRBJ2-7; D gene ambiguous. Germline values: CDR1 SGHVS, CDR2 FNYEAQ. There are 14 residues in the CDR3. Trimming cost V 8 bases and J 3 bases, with 17 bases left between them.

The rearrangement links TRBV6-5 to TRBJ2-5; perhaps TRBD1 as D (8 bases). This CDR3 has 15 residues. Trimming left V 6 bases short and J 4 bases short, with 18 bases between. Per the germline V gene, CDR1 is MNHEY and CDR2 is SVGAGI. CDR3 amino acids: CASRKQGGVLETQYF. The CDR3 coding sequence is TGTGCCAGCAGAAAACAGGGGGGGGTTTTAGAGACCCAGTACTTC.

The chain links TRBV6-2 or TRBV6-3 to TRBJ2-5; tentative D call: TRBD2 (5 bases). The V gene lost 4 bases and the J gene lost 5 bases, with 17 bases spanning the gap. The CDR3 has 15 amino acids. The V gene's germline CDR1 is MNHEY and CDR2 SVGEGT. CDR3 nucleotides: TGTGCCAGCAGTTTACCGGGAACCATTGTGGAGACCCAGTACTTC. Its protein product is CASSLPGTIVETQYF.

This clone was recorded only once. The CDR3 protein is CASSYGVWSTGELFF. In DNA, the CDR3 is TGTGCCAGCAGTTACGGCGTTTGGAGCACCGGGGAGCTGTTTTTT. The chain has TRBV6-2 or TRBV6-3 and TRBJ2-2; D ambiguous. Between the trimmed V and J ends, which lost 2 bases and 4 bases, there was a span of 11 bases. The CDR3 sequence is 15 residues long. CDR1 is MNHEY and CDR2 is SVGEGT in the germline V gene.

The chain is built from TRBV4-3 and TRBJ1-2; TRBD1 matches 9 bases. Trimming took 1 base from V and 1 from J; bases not matched to a gene: 10. The CDR3 has 18 amino acids. Germline V gene data show CDR1 as LGHNA and CDR2 as YSLEER. This CDR3 reads CASSQGPGQGFGNYGYTF. In nucleotides, the CDR3 is TGCGCCAGCAGCCAAGGACCCGGACAGGGGTTTGGTAACTATGGCTACACCTTC.